The 16 T cell receptor beta chains in this list originate from one sample, sequenced in a study of cytomegalovirus exposure and HLA in healthy donors. The PCR employed 60 Vbeta primers together with 13 Jbeta primers. Repertoires were generated with immunoSEQ multiplex PCR, while TCRdb's copy carries only in-frame clones and drops some. The sample has about 180,000 clones; approximately 80% are singletons. The material sequenced was PBMCs. These receptor sequences come from a girl between 10 and 17 years old in good health and CMV-seropositive.

This rearrangement joins TRBV5-4 to TRBJ1-1; no definite D call. The germline V gene has CDR1 SGHNT and CDR2 YYREEE (reference sequence). The CDR3 spans 16 residues. V was shortened by 4 bases and J by 0 bases, with 16 bases between the two germline ends. Here the CDR3 reads CASSTNAGGLNTEAFF. The DNA of the CDR3 is TGTGCCAGCAGCACAAACGCGGGCGGGCTGAACACTGAAGCTTTCTTT.

The chain combines TRBV10-1 with TRBJ2-5; D is undetermined. Germline assignment: CDR1 WNHNN and CDR2 SYGVQD (reference sequence). The CDR3 runs to 12 residues. Trimming took off 3 bases at V and 3 bases at J, with 5 bases between the two ends. CDR3 DNA: TGCGCCAGCAGTGATAGCAAAGAGACCCAGTACTTC. Translated, it gives CASSDSKETQYF.

As to this clone: Other DNA sequences from this sample encode an identical CDR3 as well. The genes are TRBV5-6 and TRBJ1-1; weak D call: TRBD1 (5 bases). This CDR3 has 14 residues. The germline gives CDR1 SGHDT, CDR2 YYEEEE. Trimming removed 3 bases from V and 0 bases from J, with 9 bases in between. The CDR3 DNA reads TGTGCCAGCAGCTGGGGGGTGTTGAACACTGAAGCTTTCTTT. This encodes CASSWGVLNTEAFF.

The rearrangement uses TRBV27 and TRBJ2-7; TRBD2 is a possible D gene (5 bases). The CDR3 loop spans 13 amino acids. V lost 6 bases and J 4 bases, leaving 13 bases between the germline ends. From germline, CDR1 is MNHEY and CDR2 SMNVEV (reference sequence). The CDR3 loop reads CASRSGSGYEQYF. The DNA for the CDR3 is TGTGCCAGCAGAAGTGGGAGCGGATACGAGCAGTACTTC.

This rearrangement joins TRBV7-2 to TRBJ1-1; no clear D gene. From germline, CDR1 is SGHTA and CDR2 FQGNSA. Trimming took off 0 bases at V and 11 bases at J, with 7 bases between the two ends. The CDR3 has 11 amino acids. This CDR3 reads CASSLAVQAFF. Written as DNA, the CDR3 is TGTGCCAGCAGCTTAGCGGTACAGGCTTTCTTT.

The V and J genes are TRBV6-5 and TRBJ1-1, with D perhaps TRBD1 (6 bases). Germline CDR1 reads MNHEY; CDR2 reads SVGAGI. CDR3 length equals 13 residues. V was trimmed by 6 bases and J by 1 base, leaving 9 bases between them. The CDR3 loop is CASSQQGNTEAFF. Here the CDR3 DNA reads TGTGCCAGCAGCCAACAGGGGAACACTGAAGCTTTCTTT.

The rearrangement joins TRBV7-9 to TRBJ1-2, with 9 bases lining up with TRBD1. The germline V gene has CDR1 SEHNR and CDR2 FQNEAQ (reference sequence). CDR3 length: 13 residues. CDR3 bases: TGTGCTCAACCGGGACAGGGATGGTATGGCTACACCTTC. Translating it yields CAQPGQGWYGYTF.

J is TRBJ2-2 and V is TRBV30; D might be TRBD1 (6 bases). The CDR3 is 14 residues long. The ends were cut back, 4 bases at V and 2 bases at J, with 11 bases in the middle. Germline V gives CDR1 GTSNPN, CDR2 SVGIG (reference sequence). The CDR3 is CAWNSGVNTGELFF. The CDR3 nucleotides are TGTGCCTGGAACTCAGGGGTTAACACCGGGGAGCTGTTTTTT. Full variable domain (missing parts from reference TRBV30 and TRBJ2-2): SQTIHQWPATLVQPVGSPLSLECTVEGTSNPNLYWYRQAAGRGLQLLFYSVGIGQISSEVPQNLSASRPQDRQFILSSKKLLLSDSGFYLCAWNSGVNTGELFFGEGSRLTVL.

In this sample, this clone turned up once. The rearrangement uses TRBV10-1 and TRBJ1-2, with D possibly matching TRBD1 (6 bases). The CDR3 spans 15 residues. V lost 4 bases and J lost 6, with 18 bases in between. Germline V gene data show CDR1 as WNHNN and CDR2 as SYGVQD (reference sequence). The CDR3 region has the DNA TGCGCCAGCAGTGCCGGGCAGGGGCTATACCATGGCTACACCTTC. Protein product: CASSAGQGLYHGYTF.

The chain couples TRBV7-6 to TRBJ2-7, with D possibly being TRBD2 (7 bases). The CDR3 runs to 14 residues. Trimming left V 5 bases short and J 6 bases short, with 17 bases between. Per the germline V gene, CDR1 is SGHVS and CDR2 is FNYEAQ. For the CDR3, the DNA is TGTGCCAGCAGCCGTGGAGGGGGGGACGGCGAGCAGTACTTC. Its protein product is CASSRGGGDGEQYF.

V and J are TRBV7-9 and TRBJ2-3, with D possibly matching TRBD2 (5 bases). CDR3 length: 14 residues. V lost 1 base and J 6 bases, leaving 11 bases between the germline ends. Looked up from germline, CDR1 is SEHNR and CDR2 is FQNEAQ (reference sequence). CDR3 sequence (DNA): TGTGCCAGCAGCTTAGGAGGGTCGGGGGATACGCAGTATTTT. It encodes CASSLGGSGDTQYF.

This clone was recorded only once. CDR3 sequence: CASSYSLRGQDGYTF. The CDR3 DNA follows: TGTGCCAGCAGTTACTCCCTCAGGGGGCAGGATGGCTACACCTTC. The chain employs TRBV6-5 and TRBJ1-2; 8 bases map to TRBD1. Germline V gene sequence: CDR1 MNHEY, CDR2 SVGAGI. Losses at the gene ends were 0 bases for V and 6 bases for J; bases not matched to a gene: 6. This CDR3 is built from 15 residues.

The table lists this clone with a few counts. This rearrangement joins TRBV27 to TRBJ2-7; a weak D match, TRBD1 (6 bases). The ends were cut back, 4 bases at V and 3 bases at J, with 19 bases in the middle. CDR1 and CDR2 (germline): MNHEY, SMNVEV (reference sequence). This CDR3 spans 16 amino acids. The CDR3 region has the DNA TGTGCCAGCAGTTGGCTCGACAGGCTGGGTTTCTACGAGCAGTACTTC. Amino acid sequence: CASSWLDRLGFYEQYF.

The CDR3 loop is CSAARGDTQYF. The CDR3 DNA is TGCAGTGCTGCCAGGGGGGATACGCAGTATTTT. J is TRBJ2-3 and V is TRBV20-1; the match to TRBD1 covers 7 bases. The CDR3 consists of 11 residues. V lost 5 bases and J lost 6; bases outside the gene matches: 2. Germline V lookup: CDR1 DFQATT, CDR2 SNEGSKA (reference sequence).

The J gene is TRBJ2-7, the V gene TRBV28; the match to TRBD1 covers 8 bases. The germline CDR1 and CDR2 sequences are MDHEN and SYDVKM. Unmatched junction bases numbered 4, after V lost 3 bases and J lost 0 bases. This CDR3 has 15 amino acids. The CDR3 DNA follows: TGTGCCAGCAGTTTCTTCCAGGGGGCCTCCTACGAGCAGTACTTC. Its protein is CASSFFQGASYEQYF.

This clone was counted between two and nine times. The CDR3 protein is CAWSSGQADQPQHF. The DNA of the CDR3 is TGTGCCTGGAGTAGCGGACAGGCTGATCAGCCCCAGCATTTT. J is TRBJ1-5 and V is TRBV30; 7 bases align to TRBD1. V dropped 2 bases and J dropped 5; count of bases not matched to a gene: 6. There are 14 residues in the CDR3. CDR1 GTSNPN and CDR2 SVGIG come from the germline V gene (reference sequence).